The source of this T cell receptor (beta chain) is a study of cytomegalovirus exposure and HLA in healthy donors. Study in general: A prior study identified some 100 million unique TCR beta sequences from about 179 million T cells. HLA-typed donors were the source of some 80 million unique TCRs, which an early data release held.

Among the donors, all were healthy bone marrow donors. Trimming took off 9 bases at V and 0 bases at J, with 14 bases between the two ends. Germline values: CDR1 MNHEY, CDR2 SVGAGI. The CDR3 is 15 residues long. Primers for the PCR totalled 60 Vbeta and 13 Jbeta. Sequencing used immunoSEQ multiplex PCR; TCRdb keeps in-frame clones, though not all of them. Among hundreds of thousands of clones, under 80% were seen once, and the ten largest hold 2% to 2.5%. The sample was PBMCs. This TCR derives from a female donor in good health and CMV-seronegative. The V and J genes are TRBV6-5 and TRBJ2-2; D perhaps matches TRBD1 (8 bases). CDR3: CASRTGTTNTGELFF. The CDR3 DNA sequence: TGTGCCAGTAGGACAGGGACTACGAACACCGGGGAGCTGTTTTTT.